The source of this T cell receptor (beta chain) is a study of T cell repertoires in cytomegalovirus infection (dated by TCRdb to about 2019). Background on the whole study: Peptide stimulations targeted recently identified HLA-C-restricted CMV epitopes, whose presentation resists viral immunomodulation, together with well-studied HLA-B-restricted epitopes. Because public TCR beta signatures pointed to carriage of CMV infection together with the matching HLA type, the HLA type of each donor mattered for the analysis. Points the paper makes about the study in general: Cumulative frequency of public TCR beta family members discriminated carriers of CMV infection plus the relevant HLA type in this cohort and an independent approximately 350-donor cohort. The ex vivo response was dominated by HLA-C-restricted CMV-specific TCR beta clonotypes, and the single most frequent clonotype in two of eight donors was supplied by these HLA-C-restricted clonotypes.

About this clonotype: No cognate antigen has been identified for it. Base-call qualities are not available, and no considerably larger clone is one nucleotide away.

Reading the label with the study, this specimen's treatment or condition is: in vitro stimulation with specific CMV peptide epitopes to enrich CMV-specific T cells. Trimming accounts for 8 bases at V and 5 bases at J, while the number of junction bases matched to no gene is 11. The germline V gene yields SGHTA for CDR1 and FQGNSA for CDR2. Spanning cysteine to phenylalanine, the CDR3 consists of 15 amino acids. CDR3 DNA is the only sequence kept; it has 45 bases, read in frame from the first base. The sample was run on an Illumina HiSeq 1500. TCRdb's own reprocessing of the public reads used fastp at Q25 and MiXCR and kept productive beta chains. Merged by CDR3 protein, the rows form single entries marked with the most common genes and DNA. Within this sample are around 710,000 distinct CDR3 sequences, with almost 30% of them counted one time only. The ten largest make up roughly 14% of the sample.

This specimen was cultured CD8+ T cells from PBMCs, taken from culture after CMV antigen stimulation. The clonotype was recovered from a human donor in good health (CMV status not recorded). Some clones in this sample may be carry-over from other donors' samples. The V and J segments used are TRBV7-2 and TRBJ2-1; a stretch of 8 junction bases matches TRBD2. The DNA is TGTGCCAGCGGGGCGGGGGGCTCAGCTGACAATGAGCAGTTCTTC. The resulting protein is CASGAGGSADNEQFF. Outside the CDR3, residues come from the reference TRBV7-2 and TRBJ2-1 proteins, so the full variable domain is: GAGVSQSPSNKVTEKGKDVELRCDPISGHTALYWYRQSLGQGLEFLIYFQGNSAPDKSGLPSDRFSAERTGGSVSTLTIQRTQQEDSAVYLCASGAGGSADNEQFFGPGTRLTVL.